A selection of T cell receptor beta chains follows, all from one sample in a study of cytomegalovirus exposure and HLA in healthy donors. Only in-frame clones appear in the TCRdb table, and some are missing; sequencing was by immunoSEQ multiplex PCR. This sample has roughly 190,000 clones, with about four fifths found just once. The sample taken for sequencing was PBMCs. Every receptor here comes from a woman in her fifties or sixties in good health and CMV-seronegative. Both conserved end residues are part of each CDR3. The D gene is left open where the match is weak. The size entry is marked missing in some rows and otherwise reads once, few, many or a size class.

J gene | D gene | clone size | CDR3 length | V gene | CDR3 DNA | CDR3 protein
TRBJ2-1 | TRBD2 | NA | 16 | TRBV7-8 | TGTGCCAGCAACTCTCTTGGGCGGGGGACCTACAATGAGCAGTTCTTC | CASNSLGRGTYNEQFF
TRBJ2-2 | NA | NA | 16 | TRBV4-1 | TGCGCCAGCAGCGAAATCAACCTAGTGAACACCGGGGAGCTGTTTTTT | CASSEINLVNTGELFF
TRBJ2-5 | NA | NA | 14 | TRBV19 | TGTGCCAGTAGTCTTCGGACAGCTGGGGAGACCCAGTACTTC | CASSLRTAGETQYF
TRBJ2-7 | NA | NA | 17 | TRBV7-2 | TGTGCCAGCAGCTTTGAGCCGACAGGGACTTTCTTGTACGAGCAGTACTTC | CASSFEPTGTFLYEQYF
TRBJ2-1 | NA | NA | 12 | TRBV28 | TGTGCCAGCTGGACAGGAGGGAATGAGCAGTTCTTC | CASWTGGNEQFF
TRBJ2-1 | TRBD2 | NA | 17 | TRBV19 | TGTGCCAGTAGTATCCAGACTAGCGGGAGGGCATACAATGAGCAGTTCTTC | CASSIQTSGRAYNEQFF
TRBJ2-1 | TRBD1 | NA | 14 | TRBV7-3 | TGTGCCAGCAGTAGGGACAGCTCCTACAATGAGCAGTTCTTC | CASSRDSSYNEQFF
TRBJ1-1 | TRBD1 | NA | 18 | TRBV4-1 | TGCGCCAGCAGCCAAGTAGAGACGGGACAGGGGGCGGGCACTGAAGCTTTCTTT | CASSQVETGQGAGTEAFF
TRBJ2-7 | TRBD1 | NA | 16 | TRBV7-9 | TGTGCCAGCAGTTCCGGGACAGGGTTATTACGTGTCGAGCAGTACTTC | CASSSGTGLLRVEQYF
TRBJ1-1 | NA | NA | 14 | TRBV4-2 | TGTGCCAGCAGCGCCCGACAGGAGCAAGATGAAGCTTTCTTT | CASSARQEQDEAFF
TRBJ1-1 | NA | NA | 14 | TRBV7-2 | TGTGCCAGCAGCCGCGCAGCTGATAGCACTGAAGCCTTCTTT | CASSRAADSTEAFF
TRBJ1-5 | NA | NA | 13 | TRBV7-9 | TGTTCCAGCAGCTTAAACGGTCCACTGCCCCAGCATTTT | CSSSLNGPLPQHF
TRBJ2-3 | TRBD2 | NA | 12 | TRBV6-4 | TGTGCCAGTAGGCGGGAGTTAGATACGCAGTATTTT | CASRRELDTQYF
TRBJ1-1 | NA | NA | 16 | TRBV5-4 | TGTGCCGGCAGCTTGGGCTCACCCAGGGAAGGCACTGAAGCTTTCTTT | CAGSLGSPREGTEAFF
TRBJ1-5 | NA | NA | 15 | TRBV19 | TGTGCCAGTAGTATCGTCTTGTCAGGGAATCAGCCCCAGCATTTT | CASSIVLSGNQPQHF
TRBJ2-2 | NA | NA | 15 | TRBV11-2 | TGTGCCAGCAGCTTAGGGGGGGCGAACACCGGGGAGCTGTTTTTT | CASSLGGANTGELFF
TRBJ2-1 | TRBD2 | NA | 16 | TRBV2 | TGTGCCAGCAGCCCTCCGGGACTAGCGGAGAACAATGAGCAGTTCTTC | CASSPPGLAENNEQFF
TRBJ1-1 | NA | few | 15 | TRBV7-6 | TGTGCCAGCAGCTCTCAGGGCCCCATGAACACTGAAGCTTTCTTT | CASSSQGPMNTEAFF
TRBJ1-2 | TRBD1 | NA | 14 | TRBV5-6 | TGTGCCAGCAGCTCCGGACAGGGGGCATATGGCTACACCTTC | CASSSGQGAYGYTF
TRBJ1-1 | NA | NA | 13 | TRBV6-6 | TGTGCCAGCACTTGGGGGCCGAACACTGAAGCTTTCTTT | CASTWGPNTEAFF
TRBJ1-2 | TRBD1 | NA | 17 | TRBV19 | TGTGCCAGTAGTACTCTCCCCGGGACAGGGGACATCTATGGCTACACCTTC | CASSTLPGTGDIYGYTF
TRBJ1-1 | NA | NA | 9 | TRBV29-1 | TGCAGCGTTGACAGTGAAGCTTTCTTT | CSVDSEAFF
TRBJ1-1 | NA | NA | 16 | TRBV5-5 | TGTGCCAGCAGCTTGGTAAGACAGCTCATGAACACTGAAGCTTTCTTT | CASSLVRQLMNTEAFF
TRBJ1-1 | NA | few | 15 | TRBV4-3 | TGCGCCAGCAGCCAAGATGGGGCAGGGTTGACTGAAGCTTTCTTT | CASSQDGAGLTEAFF
TRBJ2-6 | NA | once | 11 | TRBV5-1 | TGCGCCAGCAGCTCCGCCGGCGTCCTGACTTTC | CASSSAGVLTF
TRBJ1-2 | NA | NA | 15 | TRBV27 | TGTGCCAGCAGTTTATCCCCACAGGGCTTTTATGGCTACACCTTC | CASSLSPQGFYGYTF
TRBJ1-3 | NA | NA | 15 | TRBV19 | TGTGCCAGTAGTATATGGACAGAAGGGGGAAACACCATATATTTT | CASSIWTEGGNTIYF
TRBJ2-3 | NA | NA | 17 | TRBV9 | TGTGCCAGCAGCTCCCCGTTGGCGACGGGGGTGGGAGATACGCAGTATTTT | CASSSPLATGVGDTQYF
TRBJ2-1 | NA | NA | 17 | TRBV9 | TGTGCCAGCAGCGTAGGTCTCCGGGACACGGCCCTATCGGAGCAGTTCTTC | CASSVGLRDTALSEQFF
TRBJ2-5 | TRBD1 | once | 13 | TRBV7-8 | TGTGCCAGCAGCTCCGGGACAGGCCGCTCCCAGTACTTC | CASSSGTGRSQYF
TRBJ2-7 | NA | NA | 17 | TRBV4-3 | TGCGCCAGCAGCCAAGAGGGAGAGGGCCCACCCTCCTACGAGCAGTACTTC | CASSQEGEGPPSYEQYF
TRBJ1-2 | TRBD1 | NA | 13 | TRBV6-1 | TGTGCCAGCAGTGGGGACAGTACCTATGGCTACACCTTC | CASSGDSTYGYTF
TRBJ2-3 | TRBD2 | NA | 18 | TRBV2 | TGTGCCAGCAGTGGGGTGGCTCGACGGGGGGGTGGCACAGATACGCAGTATTTT | CASSGVARRGGGTDTQYF
TRBJ1-1 | NA | NA | 13 | TRBV7-9 | TGTTCCAGCAGCCGAGGAGGGAACACTGAAGCTTTCTTT | CSSSRGGNTEAFF
TRBJ2-3 | NA | NA | 16 | TRBV5-6 | TGTGCCAGCAGCTTGCGGTTTTCAGGGGCCACAGATACGCAGTATTTT | CASSLRFSGATDTQYF
TRBJ1-5 | NA | NA | 14 | TRBV4-3 | TGCGCCAGCAGCCAGGCCCCGGGGGATCAGCCCCAGCATTTT | CASSQAPGDQPQHF
TRBJ1-4 | TRBD1 | once | 17 | TRBV4-3 | TGCGCCAGCAGCCAAGTTTATGGGACAGGGGGGAGGGAAAAACTGTTTTTT | CASSQVYGTGGREKLFF
TRBJ1-2 | TRBD1 | NA | 17 | TRBV28 | TGTGCCAGCAGTTTAGAGGGGGCGCATGGTCCGGGCTATGGCTACACCTTC | CASSLEGAHGPGYGYTF
TRBJ2-7 | NA | NA | 11 | TRBV11-2 | TGTGCCAGCAGCTTAGATCTAGAGCAGTACTTC | CASSLDLEQYF
TRBJ1-5 | NA | NA | 15 | TRBV4-1 | TGCGCCAGCAGCCAACAGGGAACTCTGGTGCAGCCCCAGCATTTT | CASSQQGTLVQPQHF
TRBJ2-3 | NA | NA | 13 | TRBV7-2 | TGTGCCAGCAGCTTCCTAAGGGGAGATACGCAGTATTTT | CASSFLRGDTQYF